What follows describes a single T cell receptor beta chain. TCR beta CDR3 region amplification was performed from RNA transcripts. First-round RT-PCR targeting the TCR CDR3 was performed with the HTBI primer set. TCRdb recomputed calls from the multiplex PCR reads with MiXCR, one row per CDR3 protein. The data contain around 580,000 distinct CDR3 sequences, around 42% of them singletons. This record comes from a study of T cells in Graves' hyperthyroidism and ophthalmopathy. Between the trimmed V and J ends, which lost 5 bases and 1 base, there was a span of 12 bases. CDR1 LNHDA and CDR2 SQIVND come from the germline V gene (reference sequence). The CDR3 covers 15 residues.

The V and J genes are TRBV19 and TRBJ2-1; the D gene is possibly TRBD1 (5 bases). The source material was peripheral blood or thyroid tissue (not recorded which). The TCR sequence derives from a woman aged 18-29 years with Graves' hyperthyroidism. The CDR3, as DNA: TGTGCCAGTAGTCTTCAGGGCCATTCCTACAATGAGCAGTTCTTC. Translated, it gives CASSLQGHSYNEQFF.